This entry concerns a single T cell receptor (beta chain). The source of the sample is a study of blood T cell repertoires in COVID-19. Study details: Specimens from acute and convalescent COVID-19 originated in the United States, Italy and Spain. T cells, B-cell-depleted T cells, or PBMCs provided the cDNA or gDNA that served as material.

Germline CDR1 and CDR2: SGHTA and FQGTGA. With V trimmed by 6 bases and J by 5 bases, 4 bases remained unmatched. CDR3 length: 13 residues. As handled by the study authors: Nucleated cell counts were estimated from reference gene primer amplification. Sequenced by immunoSEQ multiplex PCR; TCRdb stores in-frame clones only, minus some. V, J and clone size are those of that table, while D and trimming were read from the DNA. This sample yields 150,000 to 200,000 clones, of which approximately 83% are seen a single time; about 8.2% belongs to the top ten. The chain employs TRBV7-3 and TRBJ2-1, with 7 bases identical to TRBD2. The receptor's source is a man in his sixties with acute or convalescent COVID-19. The sample was peripheral blood. For the CDR3, the DNA is TGTGCCAGCAGTGGAGGGAGGGACAATGAGCAGTTCTTC. Translated: CASSGGRDNEQFF.